The T cell receptor beta chain under discussion was sequenced for a study of blood T cell repertoires in COVID-19. Study details: Both acute and convalescent COVID-19 samples were obtained from the United States, Italy and Spain. In each case, the material was cDNA or gDNA derived from T cells, B-cell-depleted T cells, or PBMCs.

The CDR3 contains 13 residues. In germline, CDR1 is SGDLS, CDR2 YYNGEE. The V gene lost 4 bases and the J gene lost 7 bases, with 14 bases spanning the gap. In the original processing: Quantification of nucleated cells was approximated via reference gene primer amplification. Some clones are missing from TCRdb's copy, which holds only in-frame ones; the method was immunoSEQ multiplex PCR. D and trimming were read from the DNA, whereas the V and J calls and clone size are those reported in that table. Seen here are 200,000 or so clones, around 84% observed once, and the top ten hold 3%. Material for sequencing was peripheral blood. The sequence was obtained from a man between 60 and 75 years old with acute or convalescent COVID-19. The chain carries TRBV9 and TRBJ1-2, with D tentatively TRBD1 (5 bases). The DNA of the CDR3 is TGTGCCAGCAGCCCGGGGGGGAGTTTTGGCTACACCTTC. It yields the protein CASSPGGSFGYTF.